This TCR beta chain was obtained from a study of blood T cells in healthy people across ages. The CDR3 extends over 16 amino acids. CDR1 is DFQATT, CDR2 SNEGSKA, per germline (reference sequence). The V gene end was trimmed by 0 bases and the J gene end by 5 bases; junction bases not matched to a gene: 8. A second PCR of about 7 to 12 cycles used a sample-barcoded 5' primer and a J-beta primer mix. Carrying 12 random nucleotides, a template-switch adaptor labeled each individual cDNA molecule. TCRdb reprocessed the 5' RACE reads via MiXCR and lists one record per CDR3 protein. The sample records over 600,000 distinct CDR3 sequences, around 21% being singletons.

The clonotype comes from a man aged 65-85 years in good health. The chain uses TRBV20-1 and TRBJ2-5; 11 bases fit TRBD1. The sample was blood. Written as DNA, the CDR3 is TGCAGTGCTAGAGACTCATGGACAGGGGGCGAGGAGACCCAGTACTTC. As protein: CSARDSWTGGEETQYF.